This TCR beta chain was identified during a study of patients and donors after allogeneic stem cell transplantation (dated by TCRdb to the early 2020s). This clonotype came up a few times. Its cognate antigen has yet to be identified. One base away there is no much larger clone; base qualities are not given. Library method: RT-PCR. Sequencing was performed on a NextSeq 550. The public reads were run again by TCRdb, first through fastp at Q25 and then through MiXCR, and only productive beta chains were kept. Every distinct CDR3 protein forms one entry, paired with its most common genes and DNA. In this sample the table shows roughly 960,000 distinct CDR3 sequences, roughly 17% of which occur a single time. The ten largest clones take up around 6% of the sample. The sequence was obtained from a human donor who was either an allogeneic HSCT recipient or a stem cell or donor lymphocyte infusion donor (not recorded which). It is not recorded whose cells these are; they may come from a transplant donor. The specimen sequenced was blood, either unsorted or a sorted T cell fraction (not recorded which).

This receptor has the CDR3 CASSYLGTGHHEQFF. The nucleotide sequence reads as follows: TGTGCCAGCAGTTACCTCGGGACAGGGCACCATGAGCAGTTCTTC. This chain is built from TRBV6-5 and TRBJ2-1, with 9 bases aligning to TRBD1. The germline V gene gives CDR1 as MNHEY and CDR2 as SVGAGI. V trim: 2 bases; J trim: 8 bases; unmatched bases: 7. The CDR3 goes from the cysteine to the phenylalanine over 15 residues. Just CDR3 DNA is preserved here, 45 bases in frame from base 1.